This is a list of T cell receptor beta chains from one sample in a study of blood T cell repertoires in COVID-19. Assay: immunoSEQ multiplex PCR; the TCRdb copy retains only in-frame clones and omits some. The sample lists nearly 55,000 clones, roughly 79% occurring once. The sequencing input was peripheral blood. These receptors were taken from a human donor with active or convalescent COVID-19. The donor label of this sample is uncertain. Both conserved end residues are part of each CDR3. A D gene is named only where the DNA matches it firmly. Expanded clones are given a class, and other clones once, few, many or no size at all.

J: TRBJ2-1; size: -; D: -; V: TRBV18; DNA: TGTGCCAGCTCACCTCTTGGGCCCAATGAGCAGTTCTTC; CDR3: CASSPLGPNEQFF
J: TRBJ1-6; size: once; D: TRBD1; V: TRBV6-5; DNA: TGTGCCAGCAGTTACGGGGGGACAGGGCAGGGAGGACTCCACTTT; CDR3: CASSYGGTGQGGLHF
J: TRBJ2-2; size: -; D: -; V: TRBV7-9; DNA: TGTGCCAGCAGCTTAGGAGCGGTCAACACCGGGGAGCTGTTTTTT; CDR3: CASSLGAVNTGELFF
J: TRBJ1-5; size: -; D: -; V: TRBV11-2; DNA: TGTGCCAGCAGCTTAGGCGGAGATCAGCCCCAGCATTTT; CDR3: CASSLGGDQPQHF
J: TRBJ2-7; size: -; D: -; V: TRBV7-8; DNA: TGTGCCAGCAGCTTGTCAGGGGCCTACGAGCAGTACTTC; CDR3: CASSLSGAYEQYF
J: TRBJ2-7; size: -; D: -; V: TRBV5-5; DNA: TGTGCCAGCAGCCCCTTGAGACAGGCCTACGAGCAGTACTTC; CDR3: CASSPLRQAYEQYF
J: TRBJ1-1; size: -; D: TRBD1; V: TRBV9; DNA: TGTGCCAGCAACCCGTCAGGGACAGGGGGCACAAACACTGAAGCTTTCTTT; CDR3: CASNPSGTGGTNTEAFF
J: TRBJ2-7; size: -; D: -; V: TRBV30; DNA: TGTGCCTGGAGTGTCGGGTTGAACGAGCAGTACTTC; CDR3: CAWSVGLNEQYF
J: TRBJ1-5; size: -; D: -; V: TRBV12-3/TRBV12-4; DNA: TGTGCCAGCACCCTCGGGGTTAATCAGCCCCAGCATTTT; CDR3: CASTLGVNQPQHF
J: TRBJ2-1; size: few; D: TRBD2; V: TRBV10-2; DNA: TGCGCCAGCAGCGGGGAACCCGCTATTCCGGGACTACCCAACAATGAGCAGTTCTTC; CDR3: CASSGEPAIPGLPNNEQFF